This TCR beta chain originates from a study of T cell responses to AZD1222 COVID-19 vaccine. Produced via immunoSEQ multiplex PCR; TCRdb's table is partial and in-frame only. Of about 150,000 clones in the sample, 85% to 95% are singletons; the top ten hold under 2.5%. This CDR3 has 14 residues. Trimming stripped 1 base from V and 6 bases from J, with 13 bases between. Germline-derived CDR1 and CDR2 are GTSNPN and SVGIG (reference sequence). The V and J genes are TRBV30 and TRBJ1-5; no reliable D call. This receptor was taken from an adult in good health. Sequenced material: peripheral blood, taken on day 0 of AZD1222 vaccination. The CDR3 sequence: CAWSGLLGGQPQHF. The CDR3 DNA is TGTGCCTGGAGTGGCCTGTTGGGAGGTCAGCCCCAGCATTTT.